The clone carrying this T cell receptor (beta chain) was detected many times. A sample-barcoded 5' primer and a J-beta primer mix were used in a second PCR of roughly 6 to 11 cycles. TCRdb fed the 5' RACE reads into MiXCR, producing one record per CDR3 protein. The data hold more than 1,400,000 distinct CDR3 sequences, with roughly 40% observed a single time. The source of the sample is a study of blood T cells in healthy people across ages. Trimming took 7 bases from V and 2 from J; bases not matched to a gene: 4. This CDR3 comprises 15 residues. The germline CDR1 and CDR2 sequences are MGHRA and YSYEKL.

The receptor's source is a woman between 18 and 29 years old in good health. Material: blood. The chain recombines TRBV4-1 with TRBJ2-3, with TRBD2 identical over 12 bases. In DNA form, the CDR3 reads TGCGCCAGCATTCGGACTAGCGGGGACACAGATACGCAGTATTTT. The encoded protein is CASIRTSGDTDTQYF.